The 28 T cell receptor beta chains reported below all come from one sample, sequenced in a study of post-analysis software for immune sequencing data. Study results and limitations: The five TRBV segments detected at higher frequency in patients than in controls included TRBV5-6, TRBV5-1 and TRBV20-1.

Each TCR beta cDNA library carried unique molecular identifiers. TCRdb itself ran the PCR reads through MiXCR, one entry per CDR3 protein. This sample yields hundreds of thousands of distinct CDR3 sequences, of which roughly 27% are seen a single time; under 0.7% belongs to the top ten. Their antigens remain unidentified. Sequencing used blood. The source of these receptors is a girl aged 10 to 17 with multiple sclerosis.

CDR3 DNA: TGCGCCAGCAGCCAATCAACAGGGGAAAACATTCAGTACTTC. Its protein product is CASSQSTGENIQYF. The J gene is TRBJ2-4, the V gene TRBV5-1; 7 nucleotides align to TRBD1. The CDR3 is 14 amino acids. Germline lookup yields CDR1 SGHRS and CDR2 YFSETQ. After removal of 4 bases from V and 5 bases from J, the junction contained 6 bases not matched to a gene.

The rearrangement uses TRBV12-3 or TRBV12-4 and TRBJ2-1; D is undetermined. V was shortened by 6 bases and J by 7 bases, with 7 bases between the two germline ends. The CDR3 covers 11 residues. The CDR3 reads CASRARNEQFF. In DNA form, the CDR3 reads TGTGCCAGCAGGGCTCGGAATGAGCAGTTCTTC.

The chain uses TRBV24-1 and TRBJ2-1; D ambiguous. The V gene's germline CDR1 is KGHDR and CDR2 SFDVKD. CDR3 length: 11 amino acids. V gave up 8 bases and J gave up 8 bases, with 9 bases separating them. CDR3 amino acids: CATKKRHEQFF. CDR3 nucleotides: TGTGCCACCAAGAAGAGGCATGAGCAGTTCTTC.

The chain links TRBV3-1 to TRBJ1-2; 7 bases match TRBD1. Trimming cost V 7 bases and J 0 bases; bases outside gene matches: 11. Germline CDR1 and CDR2: LGHDT and YNNKEL (reference sequence). The CDR3 length is 16 residues. The CDR3 here is CASTETGYGANYGYTF. CDR3 bases: TGTGCCAGCACCGAGACAGGGTATGGAGCTAACTATGGCTACACCTTC.

This clonotype was counted only a few times. A read error may produce the germline difference seen at one junction end. The rearrangement uses TRBV6-2 or TRBV6-3 and TRBJ2-5, with no clear D. CDR3 length equals 13 residues. Germline V gene lookup returns CDR1 MNHEY and CDR2 SVGEGT. CDR3 nucleotides: TGTGCCAGCAGTTATCCTAAGAGAGAGAACCAGTACTTC. It translates to CASSYPKRENQYF.

The V call is TRBV20-1, the J call TRBJ2-4; either TRBD1 or TRBD2 may supply D (6 bases each). The germline gives CDR1 DFQATT, CDR2 SNEGSKA (reference sequence). This CDR3 has 16 residues. V shed 0 bases and J shed 1 base, with 13 bases lying between them. CDR3 nucleotides: TGCAGTGCTAGAGATCTGGGGGGCTTGGCCAAAAACATTCAGTACTTC. It is translated as CSARDLGGLAKNIQYF.

As concerns this clonotype: This may come from a read error, since a much larger clone is one base off. The V call is TRBV29-1, the J call TRBJ2-1; the D is unclear. The germline gives CDR1 SQVTM, CDR2 ANQGSEA. This CDR3 contains 14 residues. The CDR3 DNA reads TGCAGCGTAAGAAGGCATAGCTCCTACAATGGGCAGTTCTTC. It encodes CSVRRHSSYNGQFF.

The genes are TRBV7-2 and TRBJ2-3, with 10 nucleotides matching TRBD2. The germline gives CDR1 SGHTA, CDR2 FQGNSA. CDR3 length equals 16 residues. Trimming cost V 2 bases and J 1 base; bases outside gene matches: 3. In DNA, the CDR3 is TGTGCCAGCAGCTTAAGACTAGCGGGCCGCACAGATACGCAGTATTTT. Its protein is CASSLRLAGRTDTQYF.

The chain employs TRBV10-2 and TRBJ1-5; D not certain. V dropped 2 bases and J dropped 7 bases, with 15 bases sitting between them. This CDR3 comprises 15 residues. Germline CDR1 WSHSY, CDR2 SAAADI. This chain's CDR3 is CASSEESPQRQPQHF. The CDR3 DNA reads as TGCGCCAGCAGTGAGGAGTCGCCACAACGGCAGCCCCAGCATTTT.

This chain links TRBV20-1 with TRBJ2-1; 8 bases are a match to TRBD2. CDR1 and CDR2 (germline): DFQATT, SNEGSKA (reference sequence). The CDR3 extends over 14 amino acids. The V gene end was trimmed by 1 base and the J gene end by 12 bases; junction bases not matched to a gene: 11. The CDR3 nucleotides read TGCAGTGCTAGAGGTAGCGGGATCAGAGATGGGCAGTTCTTC. Encoded protein: CSARGSGIRDGQFF.

This clonotype has a handful of counts. The chain has TRBV29-1 and TRBJ1-2, with D possibly TRBD1 on 6 matching bases. The CDR3 extends over 12 amino acids. Per the germline V gene, CDR1 is SQVTM and CDR2 is ANQGSEA. The ends were cut back, 2 bases at V and 11 bases at J, with 15 bases in the middle. The CDR3 loop is CSVEPGQSGYTF. In DNA, the CDR3 is TGCAGCGTTGAACCTGGACAGTCAGGGTACACCTTC.

This sequence joins TRBV20-1 and TRBJ2-3; possible D gene TRBD1, 6 bases. The CDR3 consists of 17 residues. Germline assignment: CDR1 DFQATT and CDR2 SNEGSKA (reference sequence). V lost 3 bases and J 2 bases, leaving 21 bases between the germline ends. DNA of the CDR3: TGCAGTGCTAGCCTCTTACAGGGAGTTGATCCCACAGATACGCAGTATTTT. Encoded protein: CSASLLQGVDPTDTQYF.

This clonotype has more than one count but fewer than ten. The V gene is TRBV6-6, the J gene TRBJ2-7; D is possibly TRBD1 (5 bases). V shed 5 bases and J shed 7 bases, with 15 bases lying between them. The germline gives CDR1 MNHNY, CDR2 SVGAGI (reference sequence). The CDR3 has 13 amino acids. The CDR3 DNA is TGTGCCAGCAGTATAACGATGGGGCGGGAGCAGTACTTC. It translates to CASSITMGREQYF.

This chain links TRBV28 with TRBJ1-6, with a tentative D call TRBD1 (5 bases). Germline V gene lookup returns CDR1 MDHEN and CDR2 SYDVKM. The CDR3 is 18 residues long. Trimming removed 1 base from V and 10 bases from J, with 23 bases in between. The CDR3 loop is CASSLSGFPGHLGSPLHF. CDR3 nucleotides: TGTGCCAGCAGTTTATCAGGATTTCCAGGGCATTTAGGATCACCCCTCCACTTT.

This clonotype came up a few times. This chain links TRBV7-2 with TRBJ1-5; 10 nucleotides line up with TRBD1. The CDR3 consists of 14 residues. Unmatched junction bases numbered 3, after V lost 4 bases and J lost 6 bases. Germline V gene lookup returns CDR1 SGHTA and CDR2 FQGNSA. The CDR3 protein is CASSWDRGFQPQHF. CDR3 nucleotides: TGTGCCAGCAGCTGGGACAGGGGTTTTCAGCCCCAGCATTTT.

This clonotype was counted only a few times. The chain carries TRBV7-9 and TRBJ1-5; D is uncertain. CDR1 is SEHNR and CDR2 is FQNEAQ in the germline V gene (reference sequence). V lost 5 bases and J lost 5, with 16 bases in between. The CDR3 has 15 amino acids. The CDR3 region is CASSEISAGDQPQHF. Written as DNA, the CDR3 is TGTGCCAGCAGCGAAATTTCGGCAGGCGATCAGCCCCAGCATTTT.

The chain carries TRBV29-1 and TRBJ2-4; 7 nucleotides match TRBD2. Germline assignment: CDR1 SQVTM and CDR2 ANQGSEA. The CDR3 length is 12 residues. Losses at the gene ends were 6 bases for V and 13 bases for J; bases not matched to a gene: 12. CDR3 bases: TGCAGCGTCGCACCTTCCCCGCGGGAGCAGTACTTC. Translation: CSVAPSPREQYF.

The count of this clonotype is one. The chain carries TRBV3-1 and TRBJ2-1, with D maybe TRBD1 (5 bases). The CDR3 has 19 residues. The V gene lost 3 bases and the J gene lost 9 bases, with 30 bases spanning the gap. The germline V gene encodes CDR1 LGHDT and CDR2 YNNKEL (reference sequence). CDR3 in amino acids: CASSQWPPVVAGSKGEQFF. DNA of the CDR3: TGTGCCAGCAGCCAGTGGCCCCCTGTAGTGGCAGGGTCAAAGGGTGAGCAGTTCTTC.

V gene TRBV7-2 combines with J gene TRBJ2-3, with TRBD2 as a possible D gene (6 bases). This CDR3 is built from 15 residues. The V gene's germline CDR1 is SGHTA and CDR2 FQGNSA. V was shortened by 5 bases and J by 5 bases, with 17 bases between the two germline ends. CDR3 nucleotides: TGTGCCAGCAGCCTCAGACTCCCCGGGGGAGATACGCAGTATTTT. This translates into CASSLRLPGGDTQYF. The whole variable domain, filled in from reference TRBV7-2 and TRBJ2-3, reads GAGVSQSPSNKVTEKGKDVELRCDPISGHTALYWYRQSLGQGLEFLIYFQGNSAPDKSGLPSDRFSAERTGGSVSTLTIQRTQQEDSAVYLCASSLRLPGGDTQYFGPGTRLTVL.

This chain connects TRBV1 to TRBJ2-7; the DNA was not compared with TRBD1, the D call given in the table. TRBV1 is tagged as a pseudogene. CDR3 size: 13 residues. CDR3: CTSSQGVSYEQYF. The CDR3 DNA reads as TGCACCAGCAGCCAGGGGGTCTCCTACGAGCAGTACTTC.

This clonotype was observed a handful of times. The chain links TRBV2 to TRBJ1-4; no clear D gene. Germline assignment: CDR1 SNHLY and CDR2 FYNNEI. V lost 9 bases to trimming and J lost 8 bases, with 16 bases between them. The CDR3 sequence is 13 residues long. The CDR3, as DNA: TGTGCCAGTTCTCCAACCTCTACCGAAAAACTGTTTTTT. This codes for CASSPTSTEKLFF.

There are a few counts of this clonotype. The chain uses TRBV2 and TRBJ1-5, with D uncertain. This CDR3 is built from 15 residues. Germline V CDR1 and CDR2: SNHLY, FYNNEI. V gave up 8 bases and J gave up 0 bases, with 14 bases separating them. This CDR3 reads CASRYSENSNQPQHF. The CDR3 nucleotides read TGTGCCAGCCGATACAGTGAGAATAGCAATCAGCCCCAGCATTTT.

Regarding this clonotype: This could be a read error, since a much larger clone is one nucleotide away. J is TRBJ2-1 and V is TRBV12-3 or TRBV12-4; 8 bases line up with TRBD2. The CDR3 is 14 amino acids. V shed 4 bases, J shed 6 bases, and the junction held 5 bases outside the gene matches. The CDR3 loop is CASSWAGGTNEQFF. The CDR3 DNA follows: TGTGCCAGCAGTTGGGCGGGAGGCACCAATGAGCAGTTCTTC.

This clonotype appeared a few times. V gene TRBV19 combines with J gene TRBJ1-4, with D maybe TRBD1 (6 bases). From germline, CDR1 is LNHDA and CDR2 SQIVND (reference sequence). The CDR3 extends over 16 amino acids. Trimming took 3 bases from V and 0 from J, leaving 11 bases between them. The CDR3 DNA sequence: TGTGCCAGTAGTATTACGGGGGCCGCAACTAATGAAAAACTGTTTTTT. Protein sequence: CASSITGAATNEKLFF.

The chain is built from TRBV9 and TRBJ1-1; 7 nucleotides match TRBD1. Trimming removed 4 bases from V and 7 bases from J; junction bases left unmatched: 7. Per the germline V gene, CDR1 is SGDLS and CDR2 is YYNGEE. The CDR3 runs to 13 residues. The CDR3 sequence is CASSSKRQGEAFF. CDR3 coding DNA: TGTGCCAGCAGCTCGAAACGACAGGGTGAAGCTTTCTTT.

J is TRBJ2-5 and V is TRBV28, with a tentative D call TRBD2 (5 bases). Trimming removed 5 bases from V and 1 base from J, with 11 bases in between. The germline gives CDR1 MDHEN, CDR2 SYDVKM. The length of the CDR3 is 14 residues. CDR3 residues: CASSTPEGQETQYF. The CDR3 bases are TGTGCCAGCAGTACCCCTGAGGGCCAAGAGACCCAGTACTTC.

The chain uses TRBV5-6 and TRBJ2-7; D may be TRBD1 (5 bases). V gave up 2 bases and J gave up 2 bases, with 11 bases separating them. This CDR3 contains 14 residues. Germline V gene data show CDR1 as SGHDT and CDR2 as YYEEEE. The CDR3 sequence: CASSFPTVPYEQYF. Written as DNA, the CDR3 is TGTGCCAGCAGCTTCCCGACAGTTCCCTACGAGCAGTACTTC.

This clonotype was recorded a few times. The CDR3 bases are TGTGCCAGCAGCCCGTCCACAGTCACCGATTCCAATGAGCAGTTCTTC. This sequence encodes CASSPSTVTDSNEQFF. The genes are TRBV28 and TRBJ2-1; D is ambiguous. The V gene's germline CDR1 is MDHEN and CDR2 SYDVKM. Trimming cost V 6 bases and J 6 bases, with 21 bases left between them. The CDR3 has 16 residues.